One sample yielded the 8 T cell receptor beta chains listed below, sequenced in a study of T cells in Graves' hyperthyroidism and ophthalmopathy. What was amplified from RNA transcripts were TCR beta CDR3 regions. Primed by the HTBI set, a first-round RT-PCR was run on the TCR CDR3. Using its own MiXCR run on the multiplex PCR reads, TCRdb lists one record per CDR3 protein. The sample yields about 360,000 distinct CDR3 sequences, approximately 15% seen once. The sequenced sample was blood. All receptors derive from a woman younger than 35 with Graves' hyperthyroidism that later progressed to Graves' ophthalmopathy.

The sample holds many counts of this clonotype. The chain carries TRBV28 and TRBJ2-7; D tentatively reads TRBD1 or TRBD2 (5 bases each). Per germline, CDR1 MDHEN and CDR2 SYDVKM. The CDR3 runs 17 residues. Trimming stripped 4 bases from V and 3 bases from J, with 22 bases between. CDR3 bases: TGTGCCAGCAGTTCCCGGTCGGGGCAGGGAATGCTCTACGAGCAGTACTTC. Residues: CASSSRSGQGMLYEQYF.

This chain connects TRBV10-1 to TRBJ2-5; TRBD2 matches 10 bases. The CDR3 totals 17 residues. Germline CDR1 WNHNN, CDR2 SYGVQD (reference sequence). Trimming cost V 3 bases and J 2 bases; bases outside gene matches: 9. CDR3 loop: CASSEYGLAEKQETQYF. CDR3 bases: TGCGCCAGCAGTGAATATGGACTAGCGGAGAAACAAGAGACCCAGTACTTC.

This clonotype has at least ten counts. The gene calls are TRBV12-3 or TRBV12-4 and TRBJ1-4; D call uncertain. V lost 2 bases and J 8 bases, leaving 12 bases between the germline ends. The CDR3 totals 14 residues. The CDR3 DNA follows: TGTGCCAGCAGTTTAAGGTACCGGGGAGAAAAACTGTTTTTT. Translating gives CASSLRYRGEKLFF.

This clonotype was seen repeatedly, ten times or more. This chain uses TRBV27 with TRBJ1-2, with D uncertain. This CDR3 has 12 amino acids. V gave up 5 bases and J gave up 2 bases, with 6 bases separating them. Per the germline V gene, CDR1 is MNHEY and CDR2 is SMNVEV (reference sequence). The CDR3 bases are TGTGCCAGCAGTAATTCAAACTATGGCTACACCTTC. Translation gives CASSNSNYGYTF.

This clonotype came up many times. The V gene is TRBV7-9, the J gene TRBJ2-1; D is unclear. The germline V gene has CDR1 SEHNR and CDR2 FQNEAQ (reference sequence). The CDR3 spans 14 residues. Trimming cost V 3 bases and J 10 bases, with 16 bases left between them. The CDR3 region is CASSFGFDPREQFF. CDR3 sequence (DNA): TGTGCCAGCAGCTTCGGGTTTGACCCCCGGGAGCAGTTCTTC.

With respect to this clonotype: At one end, the junction sequence differs from germline, possibly due to a read error. The chain uses TRBV28 and TRBJ2-2; perhaps TRBD2 as D (5 bases). The CDR3 runs 12 residues. From germline, CDR1 is MDHEN and CDR2 SYDVKM. CDR3 protein: CASRQYTGELVF. The CDR3, as DNA: TGTGCCAGCAGGCAGTACACCGGGGAGCTGGTTTTT.

This clonotype was seen many times. The chain is built from TRBV6-2 or TRBV6-3 and TRBJ1-1; D remains unclear. The CDR3 has 12 amino acids. V was clipped by 3 bases and J by 11 bases, with 13 bases between them. Germline CDR1 and CDR2: MNHEY and SVGEGT. CDR3 sequence: CASSYRQAEAFF. As DNA, the CDR3 is TGTGCCAGCAGTTATCGGCAAGCGGAGGCTTTCTTT.

This clonotype was seen repeatedly, ten times or more. J is TRBJ2-3 and V is TRBV7-9, with TRBD1 matching over 9 bases. J gave up 1 base and V 4 bases, and 6 bases lay outside the gene matches. The CDR3 extends over 16 amino acids. The germline gives CDR1 SEHNR, CDR2 FQNEAQ (reference sequence). In DNA, the CDR3 is TGTGCCAGCAGCTCCCCACAGGGGGCTCGCACAGATACGCAGTATTTT. Its translation: CASSSPQGARTDTQYF. The complete variable domain, with remaining parts taken from reference TRBV7-9 and TRBJ2-3, reads DTGVSQNPRHKITKRGQNVTFRCDPISEHNRLYWYRQTLGQGPEFLTYFQNEAQLEKSRLLSDRFSAERPKGSFSTLEIQRTEQGDSAMYLCASSSPQGARTDTQYFGPGTRLTVL.